The next 6 T cell receptor beta chains were all read from a single sample in a study of T cells and Merkel cell carcinoma outcomes. Here immunoSEQ multiplex PCR was the method, and the copy in TCRdb shows in-frame clones only, minus some. The sample has 8,500 to 10,000 clones; around 84% are singletons. Sequencing was performed on tumor tissue from Merkel cell carcinoma. All receptors derive from a human donor with Merkel cell carcinoma.

V is TRBV9 and J is TRBJ1-5, with 7 positions matching TRBD1. The length of the CDR3 is 15 residues. CDR1 is SGDLS and CDR2 is YYNGEE in the germline V gene. The J segment lost 4 bases and the V segment lost 5 bases, leaving 9 bases of the junction unmatched. The CDR3 is CASSRDSSRNQPQHF. Written as DNA, the CDR3 is TGTGCCAGCAGTCGGGACAGCTCAAGGAATCAGCCCCAGCATTTT.

This clone appeared a single time. This chain connects TRBV18 to TRBJ2-1; 7 bases match TRBD2. Germline-derived CDR1 and CDR2 are KGHSH and LQKENI. The CDR3 is made up of 15 amino acids. The V and J ends lost 1 base and 5 bases, in that order; junction bases with no gene match: 5. The CDR3 loop is CASSPRAGENNEQFF. The CDR3 DNA is TGTGCCAGCTCACCACGGGCGGGGGAAAACAATGAGCAGTTCTTC. The full variable domain, with the rest looked up from reference TRBV18 and TRBJ2-1, is NAGVMQNPRHLVRRRGQEARLRCSPMKGHSHVYWYRQLPEEGLKFMVYLQKENIIDESGMPKERFSAEFPKEGPSILRIQQVVRGDSAAYFCASSPRAGENNEQFFGPGTRLTVL.

The chain joins TRBV18 to TRBJ1-5, with no clear D. CDR3 length: 15 amino acids. The germline V gene has CDR1 KGHSH and CDR2 LQKENI. V lost 3 bases to trimming and J lost 9 bases, with 18 bases between them. DNA of the CDR3: TGTGCCAGCTCACCCGATCAAGGGCCTAATACGCCCCAGCATTTT. Translating it yields CASSPDQGPNTPQHF.

This chain uses TRBV7-9 with TRBJ1-1; the D gene is possibly TRBD1 (6 bases). Trimming took 7 bases from V and 1 from J, leaving 19 bases between them. This CDR3 comprises 16 residues. Germline CDR1 and CDR2: SEHNR and FQNEAQ (reference sequence). Written as DNA, the CDR3 is TGTGCCAGCACCCCTCGGGGGGCAGGGCAGAACACTGAAGCTTTCTTT. Translated: CASTPRGAGQNTEAFF.

The chain is built from TRBV28 and TRBJ1-4; D ambiguous. The germline V gene encodes CDR1 MDHEN and CDR2 SYDVKM. Trimming took 6 bases from V and 0 from J, leaving 8 bases between them. The CDR3 has 14 residues. The CDR3 spells CASSYSATNEKLFF. The CDR3 nucleotides read TGTGCCAGCAGCTACAGTGCAACTAATGAAAAACTGTTTTTT.

This clone was observed a few times. Distinct nucleotide sequences in the sample also encode this CDR3. The rearrangement links TRBV7-9 to TRBJ1-5, with D perhaps TRBD1 (5 bases). Germline V CDR1 and CDR2: SEHNR, FQNEAQ (reference sequence). The CDR3 is 17 amino acids. Trimming took off 5 bases at V and 3 bases at J, with 20 bases between the two ends. The CDR3 is CASSRGGGDVVNQPQHF. The CDR3 DNA is TGTGCCAGCAGCCGAGGCGGGGGAGACGTCGTCAATCAGCCCCAGCATTTT.